The clone carrying this T cell receptor beta chain showed up just a few times. Its matching antigen is unknown. Time point defined: pre-sensitization, week 0. The treatment here: therapeutic diphenylcyclopropenone sensitization with weekly scalp DPC. V dropped 5 bases and J dropped 0; count of bases not matched to a gene: 7. Germline V gene lookup returns CDR1 SEHNR and CDR2 FQNEAQ (reference sequence). The CDR3 consists of 16 residues. TCRdb redid the calling of the RACE reads with MiXCR, one entry per CDR3 protein. In the table there are around 250,000 distinct CDR3 sequences, 7.5% to 9% of which are singletons. This entry is derived from a study of human T cells and chemical hapten exposure. Whole-study context: Investigators sensitized approximately 2 cm by approximately 2 cm of upper inner arm skin with 2% DPC. A mostly female patient group had alopecia areata, totalis or universalis. Findings of the study overall: Significantly more large CDR3 similarity clusters were formed by expanded TCRs than by controls. The presence of alopecia in the donors means their immune response may differ from healthy people's.

The rearrangement joins TRBV7-9 to TRBJ2-3; 8 nucleotides agree with TRBD2. The receptor comes from a woman aged 40 to 50 with alopecia areata. Some clones in this sample may be carry-over from other donors' samples. The sequencing here drew on whole blood, taken in connection with sensitization to the hapten diphenylcyclopropenone (DPC). The CDR3 DNA is TGTGCCAGCAGCCACATGACTAGCGCCAGCACAGATACGCAGTATTTT. It encodes CASSHMTSASTDTQYF. Combining the CDR3 with reference TRBV7-9 and TRBJ2-3 gives the whole variable domain DTGVSQNPRHKITKRGQNVTFRCDPISEHNRLYWYRQTLGQGPEFLTYFQNEAQLEKSRLLSDRFSAERPKGSFSTLEIQRTEQGDSAMYLCASSHMTSASTDTQYFGPGTRLTVL.